The source of this TCR beta chain is a study of blood T cell repertoires in COVID-19. Study details: COVID-19 samples, acute and convalescent, were from the United States, Italy and Spain.

V lost 2 bases to trimming and J lost 3 bases, with 5 bases between them. Germline CDR1 and CDR2: SGHRS and YFSETQ. There are 13 residues in the CDR3. Original handling: Using reference gene primer amplification, nucleated cell counts were estimated. Sequenced by immunoSEQ multiplex PCR; TCRdb stores in-frame clones only, minus some. The D gene and trimming were derived from the DNA, and the V and J assignments and clone size from that table. The sample carries some 170,000 clones, around 84% recorded once. Adults between roughly 18 and 100 years of age took part from under 25 US areas. The chain uses TRBV5-1 and TRBJ2-2; D call uncertain. The sequence was obtained from a man aged 35 to 55 who had recovered from COVID-19. Sequencing was carried out using PBMCs or T cells enriched from blood (not recorded which). CDR3 residues: CASSFADTGELFF. The CDR3 bases are TGCGCCAGCAGCTTCGCGGACACCGGGGAGCTGTTTTTT.